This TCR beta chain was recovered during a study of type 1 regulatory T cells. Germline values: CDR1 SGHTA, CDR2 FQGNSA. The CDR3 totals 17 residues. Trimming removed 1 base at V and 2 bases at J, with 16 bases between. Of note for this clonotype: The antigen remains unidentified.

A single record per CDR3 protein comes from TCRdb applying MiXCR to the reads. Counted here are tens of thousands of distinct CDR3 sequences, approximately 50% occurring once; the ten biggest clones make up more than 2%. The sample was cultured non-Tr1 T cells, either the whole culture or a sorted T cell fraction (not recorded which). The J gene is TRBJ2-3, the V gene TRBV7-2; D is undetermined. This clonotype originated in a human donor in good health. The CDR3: CASSLDTLRTYTDTQYF. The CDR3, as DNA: TGTGCCAGCAGCTTAGATACCTTGCGGACCTACACAGATACGCAGTATTTT.